This T cell receptor (beta chain) comes out of a study of cytomegalovirus exposure and HLA in healthy donors. Points from the study as a whole: Earlier analysis yielded a pattern in which most TCR beta V segments were productive about 90% or about 30% of the time. Presence/absence analyses took donor sequencing depth as roughly uniform.

As concerns this clone: What it binds is not known.

PCR was performed using 60 Vbeta and 13 Jbeta primers. Only in-frame clones appear in the TCRdb table, and some are missing; sequencing was by immunoSEQ multiplex PCR. Among 200,000 to 250,000 clones listed, around four fifths were seen once. In germline, CDR1 is MNHEY, CDR2 SVGAGI. V was cut by 7 bases and J by 1 base, with 10 bases left in between. The CDR3 consists of 13 residues. The sequence came from a middle-aged woman in good health and CMV-seronegative. The specimen was PBMCs. The chain couples TRBV6-5 to TRBJ1-1; weak D call: TRBD1 (6 bases). CDR3 in DNA: TGTGCCAGCACCGGACAGAAGAACACTGAAGCTTTCTTT. Residues: CASTGQKNTEAFF.